This TCR beta chain was sequenced in a study of Graves' ophthalmopathy and Graves' hyperthyroidism. About the study: Peripheral blood was gathered at the point of initial diagnosis, before any treatment started.

As regards this clonotype: Its antigen remains unidentified.

Study results and caveats: The majority of expanded thyroid clonotypes above 0.001 frequency also occurred in blood.

TCR beta CDR3 regions were amplified from RNA transcripts. Following a first-round RT-PCR that used HTBI primers, a second-round multiplex PCR was carried out. Each CDR3 protein is one row after TCRdb ran MiXCR on the multiplex PCR reads. This sample has about 660,000 distinct CDR3 sequences, with roughly 39% found just once. Germline V gives CDR1 SGDLS, CDR2 YYNGEE. Trimming pared 3 bases from V and 2 bases from J, leaving 12 bases between. The CDR3 is made up of 14 amino acids. Sample: peripheral blood. This chain uses TRBV9 with TRBJ2-7; a weak D match, TRBD2 (6 bases). This clonotype originated in an adult man with Graves' ophthalmopathy. CDR3 in DNA: TGTGCCAGCAGCGCCGCCGGGAGCCCCTACGAGCAGTACTTC. Translation gives CASSAAGSPYEQYF. The whole variable domain, remainder taken from reference TRBV9 and TRBJ2-7, is DSGVTQTPKHLITATGQRVTLRCSPRSGDLSVYWYQQSLDQGLQFLIQYYNGEERAKGNILERFSAQQFPDLHSELNLSSLELGDSALYFCASSAAGSPYEQYFGPGTRLTVT.